This TCR beta chain came from a study of CD8+CD57+ T cells in acquired aplastic anemia. Across the whole study: Sorted CD4+ plus CD8+ cells gave DNA averaging approximately 2.9 ug. The study, taken as a whole, reports: More than 25 was the count of CD8+ CDR3 sequences that patients shared with controls.

As regards this clonotype: Its antigen remains unidentified.

Patients chosen for sequencing had shown CD8+CD57+ cell expansion by flow cytometry. CDR3 size: 12 residues. CDR1 is DFQATT and CDR2 is SNEGSKA in the germline V gene (reference sequence). Template material for TCR beta VDJ and CDR3 profiling consisted of genomic DNA. TCRdb recomputed calls from the reads with MiXCR, one row per CDR3 protein. The sample holds approximately 150,000 distinct CDR3 sequences; less than 60% are singletons and the top ten take roughly 2.9%. The TCR originated in a human donor with aplastic anemia. The rearrangement uses TRBV20-1 and TRBJ2-1, with D possibly matching TRBD1 (6 bases). Sequencing was done on a sample of sorted CD4+, CD8+, or CD8+CD57+ T cells (not recorded which) from PBMCs. The CDR3: CSHRESLNEQFF. CDR3 coding DNA: TGCAGCCACAGGGAATCCCTTAATGAGCAGTTCTTC.